These 6 T cell receptor beta chains came from one sample sequenced in a study of blood T cell repertoires in COVID-19 (dated by TCRdb to the early 2020s). Receptor libraries were prepared by the immunoSEQ multiplex PCR assay. TCRdb obtained this table from immuneACCESS and retained in-frame rearrangements with V and J assigned. These tables miss some clones; where compared with another copy, unresolved V genes account for less than half of the shortfall, and the remainder is unexplained. The sample records 150,000 or so clones, around 81% of which are singletons. The ten biggest clones cover around 6.1% of the sample. Sequencing input: PBMCs or T cells enriched from blood (not recorded which). These TCRs come from a man aged 40-49 years who had recovered from COVID-19.

This rearrangement joins TRBV7-9 to TRBJ1-1, with 9 bases matching TRBD1. This CDR3 has 13 residues. The trim removed 1 base at V and 11 bases at J, leaving 5 bases unmatched. The germline gives CDR1 SEHNR, CDR2 FQNEAQ (reference sequence). CDR3 amino acids: CASSLEVQGAAFF. The CDR3 DNA is TGTGCCAGCAGCTTAGAGGTACAGGGGGCTGCTTTCTTT.

The V and J genes are TRBV7-9 and TRBJ2-2; 9 bases are shared with TRBD2. The CDR3 covers 23 residues. The germline gives CDR1 SEHNR, CDR2 FQNEAQ (reference sequence). The ends lost 5 bases at V and 3 bases at J; junction bases unmatched: 28. The CDR3 DNA reads TGTGCCAGCAGCCGGGAACCAATTGGTAATAGCGGGGGACCCCGTTGGGACACCGGGGAGCTGTTTTTT. Its translation is CASSREPIGNSGGPRWDTGELFF.

The chain combines TRBV19 with TRBJ2-2; D is undetermined. CDR3 length equals 14 residues. Between the trimmed V and J ends, which lost 7 bases and 1 base, there was a span of 10 bases. Germline V gene data show CDR1 as LNHDA and CDR2 as SQIVND (reference sequence). The CDR3: CASTAQENTGELFF. CDR3 DNA: TGTGCCAGTACGGCCCAGGAGAACACCGGGGAGCTGTTTTTT.

Only a few counts were recorded for this clone. The chain recombines TRBV12-3 or TRBV12-4 with TRBJ1-1; D unresolved. Trimming shortened V by 2 bases and J by 5 bases, and 9 bases separated the two germline ends. The CDR3 is 13 residues long. The CDR3 DNA is TGTGCCAGCAGTTTAACGGTCAGGACTGAAGCTTTCTTT. It translates to CASSLTVRTEAFF.

The V call is TRBV10-2, the J call TRBJ2-7; 8 bases are shared with TRBD2. Trimming at V came to 2 bases and at J to 1 base, leaving 4 bases not matched to a gene. Germline values: CDR1 WSHSY, CDR2 SAAADI. The CDR3 totals 15 residues. CDR3: CASSETGGLSYEQYV. The CDR3, as DNA: TGCGCCAGCAGTGAGACGGGGGGGTTGTCCTACGAGCAGTACGTC.

This chain uses TRBV3-1 (or the pseudogene TRBV3-2) with TRBJ2-7, with a tentative D call TRBD1 (6 bases). V was cut by 8 bases and J by 2 bases, with 25 bases left in between. CDR3 size: 17 residues. From germline, CDR1 is LGHDT and CDR2 YNNKEL (reference sequence). The CDR3 DNA follows: TGTGCCAGCGCCCCTAGGGGGTCCGGGACGTCCACCTACGAGCAGTACTTC. It encodes CASAPRGSGTSTYEQYF.